This is a list of T cell receptor beta chains from one sample in a study of blood T cell repertoires in COVID-19. Clones were sequenced by immunoSEQ multiplex PCR, and TCRdb holds only the in-frame ones, with some missing. The table includes just over 300,000 clones, around 90% detected once. What was sequenced was PBMCs or T cells enriched from blood (not recorded which). The source is a woman younger than 30 who had recovered from COVID-19. CDR3s leave out the opening cysteine and the closing phenylalanine or tryptophan.

V	J	CDR3
TRBV10-3	TRBJ2-1	AISSETSHYNEQF
TRBV6-5	TRBJ2-7	AGTSGTSTGEQY
TRBV12-3/TRBV12-4	TRBJ1-2	ASSFDSFYGYT
TRBV27	TRBJ1-2	ASSLLYTLGRSDGYT
TRBV29-1	TRBJ1-1	SVLGGSTEAF
TRBV28	TRBJ1-1	ASSFEAPNEAF
TRBV11-2	TRBJ2-3	ASSSRISGADTQY
TRBV28	TRBJ2-1	ASSLSLGVAGVGEQF
TRBV7-2	TRBJ1-2	ASSRNGQEYGYT
TRBV19	TRBJ1-2	ASSRTGGLDYGYT
TRBV4-2	TRBJ1-5	ASSGGGDSNQPQH
TRBV28	TRBJ2-4	ASSLLAAGTAKNIQY
TRBV11-1	TRBJ1-1	ASSLAGRSGAF
TRBV29-1	TRBJ2-1	SVAPTSGFYNEQF
TRBV27	TRBJ2-1	ASSPPPGGNEQF
TRBV4-2	TRBJ2-5	ASSRALAGGETQY
TRBV7-3	TRBJ1-2	ASSPKPAVGGYT
TRBV2	TRBJ2-6	ASSEGRGANVLT
TRBV19	TRBJ1-6	ASRPTGRLSPLH
TRBV19	TRBJ1-5	ASTLRSGSNQPQH
TRBV15	TRBJ2-1	ATSRHPPTGPSYNEQF
TRBV4-3	TRBJ2-7	ASSPVAGGEHEQY
TRBV12-3/TRBV12-4	TRBJ2-1	ASSLTRGNEQF
TRBV6-2/TRBV6-3	TRBJ2-5	ASSTRLAGGETQY
TRBV27	TRBJ1-5	ASSLGTGNQPQH
TRBV9	TRBJ2-3	ASSVSGRTDTQY
TRBV16	TRBJ1-2	ASSPERRPGYT
TRBV4-3	TRBJ2-5	ASSQGLAVQETQY
TRBV7-2	TRBJ2-7	ASSFTVTSYEQY
TRBV12-3/TRBV12-4	TRBJ2-1	ASSGGFEQF
TRBV7-2	TRBJ2-5	ASAGVEETQY
TRBV7-8	TRBJ2-1	ASSSTRDNEQF
TRBV12-5	TRBJ1-1	ASGLEYTEAF
TRBV28	TRBJ1-2	ATIEGRGNYGYT
TRBV7-9	TRBJ2-7	ASNALAFYEQY
TRBV2	TRBJ1-5	ASGDRGFYSNQPQH
TRBV6-2/TRBV6-3	TRBJ1-1	ASSLGRAAF
TRBV6-2/TRBV6-3	TRBJ2-1	ASSSRWGTGDGKYNEQF
TRBV19	TRBJ2-7	ASSIVGRLAGPNEQY
TRBV27	TRBJ1-2	ASRQYPSRGGHYGYT
TRBV19	TRBJ1-2	ASTQWGANYGYT
TRBV7-2	TRBJ2-7	ASSLVDVVAGGPGNEQY